These 25 T cell receptor beta chains share one sample of origin, sequenced in a study of cytomegalovirus exposure and HLA in healthy donors (dated 2017 in TCRdb). The library was made by the immunoSEQ multiplex PCR assay. The source is immuneACCESS, and TCRdb retained only in-frame sequences with V and J called. Part of the clones is not carried over; for the studies checked, unresolved V genes explain less than half of this, and the remainder is unexplained. Counted in this sample were some 45,000 clones; approximately 90% of them appeared once. The ten largest clones take up 5.6% of the sample. Input material: PBMCs. Every receptor here comes from a man between 18 and 29 years old in good health and CMV-seronegative.

The CDR3 DNA is TGTGCCAGCAGTCCCCAGGGTTTTGGCACAGATACGCAGTATTTT. Translation: CASSPQGFGTDTQYF. The chain joins TRBV6-6 to TRBJ2-3; the D gene is possibly TRBD1 (5 bases). This CDR3 has 15 residues. Germline assignment: CDR1 MNHNY and CDR2 SVGAGI (reference sequence). With 5 bases removed from V and 1 base from J, the gap between germline ends came to 13 bases.

The chain couples TRBV6-1 to TRBJ1-2; D may be TRBD1 (6 bases). This CDR3 region has 15 residues. The V and J ends lost 6 bases and 7 bases respectively, with 21 bases between them. The germline V gene has CDR1 MNHNS and CDR2 SASEGT. This CDR3 reads CASRATSGRGSGYTF. DNA of the CDR3: TGTGCCAGCAGGGCTACGTCGGGCAGGGGAAGTGGCTACACCTTC.

The chain employs TRBV11-3 and TRBJ1-2, with TRBD1 matching over 8 bases. V shed 4 bases, J shed 5 bases, and the junction held 3 bases outside the gene matches. Germline V gives CDR1 SGHNT, CDR2 YENEEA. This CDR3 comprises 13 residues. CDR3 protein: CASSSRTGYGYTF. As DNA, the CDR3 is TGTGCCAGCAGCTCGCGGACAGGGTATGGCTACACCTTC.

The chain joins TRBV28 to TRBJ2-3, with 7 bases matching TRBD1. CDR1 and CDR2 from the germline V gene are MDHEN and SYDVKM. Trimming at V came to 3 bases and at J to 1 base, leaving 4 bases not matched to a gene. The CDR3 totals 15 residues. CDR3 residues: CASSFDRVGTDTQYF. The CDR3 region has the DNA TGTGCCAGCAGTTTCGACAGGGTGGGCACAGATACGCAGTATTTT.

This chain joins TRBV18 and TRBJ2-1; TRBD2 aligns across 9 bases. Germline lookup yields CDR1 KGHSH and CDR2 LQKENI. The CDR3 runs 14 residues. With V trimmed by 2 bases and J by 9 bases, 5 bases remained unmatched. The CDR3 region is CASSPTSGYGEQFF. The CDR3 DNA reads as TGTGCCAGCTCACCAACTAGCGGGTACGGTGAGCAGTTCTTC.

The V call is TRBV5-1, the J call TRBJ1-3; D ambiguous. Germline V gene lookup returns CDR1 SGHRS and CDR2 YFSETQ. This CDR3 is 15 amino acids long. The germline V and J ends were trimmed by 1 base and 0 bases, with 8 bases remaining between them. Written as DNA, the CDR3 is TGCGCCAGCAGCTTGACCCCTAGCTCTGGAAACACCATATATTTT. As protein: CASSLTPSSGNTIYF.

To note about this clone: Other DNA sequences in this specimen translate into the identical CDR3. The V call is TRBV2, the J call TRBJ1-2; D uncertain. V was pared by 3 bases and J by 2 bases, with 7 bases between. The germline gives CDR1 SNHLY, CDR2 FYNNEI. CDR3 length: 13 residues. CDR3 sequence (DNA): TGTGCCAGCAGTGAGAGGGCCAACTATGGCTACACCTTC. Its translation is CASSERANYGYTF.

This sequence joins TRBV4-2 and TRBJ2-6; D is perhaps TRBD1 (6 bases). CDR1 LGHNA and CDR2 YNFKEQ come from the germline V gene. The CDR3 is made up of 16 amino acids. V was trimmed by 4 bases and J by 3 bases, leaving 13 bases between them. The chain's CDR3 is CASSPTGLGGANVLTF. The CDR3 nucleotides read TGTGCCAGCAGCCCCACAGGGCTGGGTGGGGCCAACGTCCTGACTTTC.

This clone has only a few counts. The chain carries TRBV7-2 and TRBJ2-5; maybe TRBD1 (5 bases). Trimming removed 6 bases at V and 2 bases at J, with 10 bases between. The CDR3 has 13 amino acids. Germline loops: CDR1 SGHTA, CDR2 FQGNSA. The CDR3 loop reads CASSRTIQETQYF. In nucleotides, the CDR3 is TGTGCCAGCAGTAGGACAATACAAGAGACCCAGTACTTC.

The chain combines TRBV7-3 with TRBJ1-1; no firm D call. V was trimmed by 3 bases and J by 0 bases, leaving 5 bases between them. There are 13 residues in the CDR3. The germline gives CDR1 SGHTA, CDR2 FQGTGA. The CDR3, as DNA: TGTGCCAGCAGCTTCACACTGAACACTGAAGCTTTCTTT. Protein sequence: CASSFTLNTEAFF.

The rearrangement links TRBV10-3 to TRBJ1-5, with D possibly TRBD1 on 6 matching bases. Trimming removed 4 bases at V and 2 bases at J, with 12 bases between. Germline assignment: CDR1 ENHRY and CDR2 SYGVKD. The CDR3 runs 15 residues. DNA for the CDR3: TGTGCCATCAGTGCATCACAGGGAGGCAATCAGCCCCAGCATTTT. Its translation is CAISASQGGNQPQHF.

The chain uses TRBV5-4 and TRBJ2-5, with a weak D call TRBD1 (6 bases). V was clipped by 2 bases and J by 4 bases, with 12 bases between them. This CDR3 has 14 residues. Germline V gene lookup returns CDR1 SGHNT and CDR2 YYREEE (reference sequence). CDR3 bases: TGTGCCAGCAGCTTCCCGGGACAAGGAGAGACCCAGTACTTC. Translated: CASSFPGQGETQYF.

The genes are TRBV7-9 and TRBJ2-7; 7 bases match TRBD1. The CDR3 has 12 residues. The germline CDR1 and CDR2 sequences are SEHNR and FQNEAQ (reference sequence). V trimming: 4 bases; J trimming: 4 bases; junction bases outside the gene matches: 1. The CDR3 nucleotides are TGTGCCAGCAGCTCACAGGGGTACGAGCAGTACTTC. Protein sequence: CASSSQGYEQYF. Complete variable domain (other parts from reference TRBV7-9 and TRBJ2-7): DTGVSQNPRHKITKRGQNVTFRCDPISEHNRLYWYRQTLGQGPEFLTYFQNEAQLEKSRLLSDRFSAERPKGSFSTLEIQRTEQGDSAMYLCASSSQGYEQYFGPGTRLTVT.

The V call is TRBV9, the J call TRBJ2-7, with 10 bases matching TRBD1. The CDR3 has 15 amino acids. The germline CDR1 and CDR2 sequences are SGDLS and YYNGEE. V lost 2 bases, J lost 5 bases, and 7 bases stayed unmatched. The CDR3 region is CASSVDRGRFDEQYF. In DNA, the CDR3 is TGTGCCAGCAGCGTCGACAGGGGGCGGTTTGACGAGCAGTACTTC.

The chain uses TRBV5-1 and TRBJ1-3; the D gene is possibly TRBD1 (6 bases). V lost 0 bases to trimming and J lost 8 bases, with 15 bases between them. The CDR3 has 15 residues. Germline CDR1 and CDR2: SGHRS and YFSETQ. CDR3 in amino acids: CASSLARQGRDTIYF. The CDR3 bases are TGCGCCAGCAGCTTGGCCCGCCAGGGGAGGGACACCATATATTTT.

V usage is TRBV6-5 and J usage is TRBJ2-2, with D perhaps matching TRBD2 (6 bases). Between the trimmed V and J ends, which lost 6 bases and 0 bases, there was a span of 11 bases. This CDR3 has 15 amino acids. The V gene's germline CDR1 is MNHEY and CDR2 SVGAGI. CDR3: CASRGAGANTGELFF. DNA of the CDR3: TGTGCCAGCAGGGGAGCGGGTGCGAACACCGGGGAGCTGTTTTTT.

The chain is built from TRBV19 and TRBJ1-1; 9 bases line up with TRBD1. Trimming at V came to 5 bases and at J to 4 bases, leaving 8 bases not matched to a gene. CDR3 length: 15 residues. The germline V gene has CDR1 LNHDA and CDR2 SQIVND (reference sequence). CDR3 amino acids: CASSFRTGVGTEAFF. As DNA, the CDR3 is TGTGCCAGTAGTTTCCGGACAGGGGTTGGCACTGAAGCTTTCTTT.

The chain is built from TRBV5-1 and TRBJ2-2, with TRBD1 matching 11 bases. From germline, CDR1 is SGHRS and CDR2 YFSETQ. This CDR3 comprises 15 residues. V was pared by 3 bases and J by 5 bases, with 3 bases of the junction left unmatched. As DNA, the CDR3 is TGCGCCAGCAGCTGGACAGGGGGCAAAACCGGGGAGCTGTTTTTT. This translates into CASSWTGGKTGELFF.

In its sample, this clone was seen once. The rearrangement links TRBV7-2 to TRBJ2-5, with D possibly being TRBD2 (6 bases). This CDR3 has 15 residues. Germline values: CDR1 SGHTA, CDR2 FQGNSA. Trimming took off 1 base at V and 2 bases at J, with 11 bases between the two ends. The CDR3 spells CASSLGWAGQETQYF. CDR3 in DNA: TGTGCCAGCAGCTTAGGTTGGGCGGGGCAAGAGACCCAGTACTTC.

The rearrangement links TRBV10-3 to TRBJ2-5, with 9 bases identical to TRBD2. Germline V CDR1 and CDR2: ENHRY, SYGVKD. This CDR3 region has 15 residues. The V gene end was trimmed by 11 bases and the J gene end by 5 bases; junction bases not matched to a gene: 15. CDR3 amino acids: CAVSGGSGSKETQYF. CDR3 DNA sequence: TGTGCCGTATCAGGGGGTAGCGGGAGTAAGGAGACCCAGTACTTC.

The V call is TRBV5-1, the J call TRBJ1-4, with 7 bases lining up with TRBD1. With V trimmed by 2 bases and J by 7 bases, 2 bases remained unmatched. Per germline, CDR1 SGHRS and CDR2 YFSETQ. There are 13 residues in the CDR3. The CDR3 bases are TGCGCCAGCAGCTTAGGGGACAGTGAAAAACTGTTTTTT. This translates into CASSLGDSEKLFF. The whole variable domain, remainder taken from reference TRBV5-1 and TRBJ1-4, is KAGVTQTPRYLIKTRGQQVTLSCSPISGHRSVSWYQQTPGQGLQFLFEYFSETQRNKGNFPGRFSGRQFSNSRSEMNVSTLELGDSALYLCASSLGDSEKLFFGSGTQLSVL.

The chain links TRBV13 to TRBJ1-3; D ambiguous. In germline, CDR1 is PRHDT, CDR2 FYEKMQ (reference sequence). V lost 2 bases and J lost 1, with 9 bases in between. The CDR3 has 15 amino acids. The CDR3 DNA reads TGTGCCAGCAGCTTACGGAGTCCATCTGGAAACACCATATATTTT. The encoded protein is CASSLRSPSGNTIYF. Filled out from reference TRBV13 and TRBJ1-3, the complete variable domain reads AAGVIQSPRHLIKEKRETATLKCYPIPRHDTVYWYQQGPGQDPQFLISFYEKMQSDKGSIPDRFSAQQFSDYHSELNMSSLELGDSALYFCASSLRSPSGNTIYFGEGSWLTVV.

The gene calls are TRBV6-5 and TRBJ1-2; D is unclear. The CDR3 consists of 13 residues. Germline lookup yields CDR1 MNHEY and CDR2 SVGAGI. The germline V and J ends were trimmed by 2 bases and 4 bases, with 8 bases remaining between them. The CDR3 spells CASSYDFLYGYTF. CDR3 in DNA: TGTGCCAGCAGTTACGACTTCCTCTATGGCTACACCTTC.

V gene TRBV6-7 combines with J gene TRBJ2-5; a possible D gene is TRBD2 (6 bases). TRBV6-7 is an open reading frame whose function is uncertain. V gave up 7 bases and J gave up 1 base, with 19 bases separating them. The CDR3 has 16 residues. The CDR3, as DNA: TGTGCCAGCACCCTACCTGCGGGGATCTCCCAAGAGACCCAGTACTTC. This sequence encodes CASTLPAGISQETQYF.

V and J are TRBV7-9 and TRBJ2-7; D perhaps matches TRBD2 (6 bases). The CDR3 is 14 amino acids. CDR1 and CDR2 from the germline V gene are SEHNR and FQNEAQ (reference sequence). V lost 1 base and J 3 bases, leaving 10 bases between the germline ends. The CDR3 is CASSLDGGGYEQYF. CDR3 coding DNA: TGTGCCAGCAGCTTAGATGGGGGAGGCTACGAGCAGTACTTC.